This is a list of T cell receptor beta chains from one sample in a study of CD8+CD57+ T cells in acquired aplastic anemia. One entry per CDR3 protein results from TCRdb running MiXCR on the reads. The table records 150,000 to 200,000 distinct CDR3 sequences, around 47% of them present only once. Sequencing was performed on sorted CD4+, CD8+, or CD8+CD57+ T cells (not recorded which) from PBMCs. These receptors all come from a human donor with aplastic anemia. CDR3s leave out the opening cysteine and the closing phenylalanine or tryptophan. A D gene is named only where the DNA matches it firmly.

D	V	J	CDR3
TRBD1	TRBV18	TRBJ1-1	ASSRDRYTEAF
TRBD2	TRBV20-1	TRBJ2-4	SASSGTTIQY
.	TRBV10-3	TRBJ1-2	AISDDRLTGGYT
.	TRBV7-2	TRBJ2-1	ASSLDVSYNEQF
.	TRBV19	TRBJ1-1	ASSKQGMNTEAF
TRBD2	TRBV11-2	TRBJ2-7	ASSLSLAGGLRGYEQY
TRBD1	TRBV7-2	TRBJ1-4	ASSFRNSGDSLF
TRBD1	TRBV5-1	TRBJ2-7	ASRQDGTAGGQY
.	TRBV5-5	TRBJ1-2	ASRSSPGADGYT
.	TRBV29-1	TRBJ1-1	SVATTVNTEAF
TRBD2	TRBV4-1	TRBJ2-7	ASSRYGLAGVSYEQY